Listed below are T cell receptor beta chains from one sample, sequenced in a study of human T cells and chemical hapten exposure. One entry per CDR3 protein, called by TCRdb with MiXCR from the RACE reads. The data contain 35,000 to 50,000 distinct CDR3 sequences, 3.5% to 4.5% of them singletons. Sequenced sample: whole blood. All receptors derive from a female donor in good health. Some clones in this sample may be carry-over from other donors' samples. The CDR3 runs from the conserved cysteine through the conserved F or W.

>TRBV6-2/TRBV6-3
CASSYRSGGAADEQFF
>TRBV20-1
CSARGSAEHSPLHF
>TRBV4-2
CASSQEGQGNSPLHF
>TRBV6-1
CASIWTPATNEKLFF
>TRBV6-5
CASSFARDRGISPLHF
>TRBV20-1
CSARSGRGKQNTF
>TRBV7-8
CASSLIRASGATDTQYF
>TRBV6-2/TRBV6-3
CASSYGQPNTEAFF
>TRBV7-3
CASTPLHTNEKLFF
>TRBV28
CASSPGDRYNSPLHF
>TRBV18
CASSSLAGAPPYEQYF
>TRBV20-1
CSARMGESSYNEQFF
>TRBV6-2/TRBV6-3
CASSQLRGGHTEAFF
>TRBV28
CASSLAGTGALEQYF
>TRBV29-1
CSVEVRLTGTTF